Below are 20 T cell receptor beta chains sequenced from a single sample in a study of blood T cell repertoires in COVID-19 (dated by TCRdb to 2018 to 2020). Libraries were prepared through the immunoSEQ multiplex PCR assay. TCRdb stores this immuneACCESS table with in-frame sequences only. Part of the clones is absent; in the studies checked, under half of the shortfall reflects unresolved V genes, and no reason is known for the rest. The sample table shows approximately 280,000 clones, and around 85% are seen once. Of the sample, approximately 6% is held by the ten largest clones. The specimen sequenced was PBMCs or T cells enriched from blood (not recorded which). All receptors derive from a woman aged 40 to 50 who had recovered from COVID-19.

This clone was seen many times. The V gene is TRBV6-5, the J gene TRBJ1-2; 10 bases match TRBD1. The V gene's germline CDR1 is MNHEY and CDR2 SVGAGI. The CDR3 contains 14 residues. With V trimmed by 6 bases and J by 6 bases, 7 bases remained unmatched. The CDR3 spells CASSGQGGGHGYTF. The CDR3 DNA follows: TGTGCCAGCAGCGGACAGGGGGGAGGACATGGCTACACCTTC.

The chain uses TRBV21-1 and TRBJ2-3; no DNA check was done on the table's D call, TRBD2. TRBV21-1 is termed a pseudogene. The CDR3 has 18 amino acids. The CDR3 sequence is CASSKPGTSGGSTDTQYF. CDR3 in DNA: TGTGCCAGCAGCAAACCCGGGACTAGCGGAGGGAGCACAGATACGCAGTATTTT.

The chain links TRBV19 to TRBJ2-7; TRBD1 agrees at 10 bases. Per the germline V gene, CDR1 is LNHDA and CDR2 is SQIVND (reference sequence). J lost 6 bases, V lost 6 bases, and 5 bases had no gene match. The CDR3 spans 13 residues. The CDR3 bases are TGTGCCAGTAGCTCCGGACAGGGGGGCGAGCAGTACTTC. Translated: CASSSGQGGEQYF. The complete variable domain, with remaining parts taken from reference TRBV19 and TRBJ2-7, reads DGGITQSPKYLFRKEGQNVTLSCEQNLNHDAMYWYRQDPGQGLRLIYYSQIVNDFQKGDIAEGYSVSREKKESFPLTVTSAQKNPTAFYLCASSSGQGGEQYFGPGTRLTVT.

In DNA form, the CDR3 reads TGTGCCAGCAGCCGACCACTGACGGGGACCCAGTACTTC. Translating it yields CASSRPLTGTQYF. This rearrangement joins TRBV11-1 to TRBJ2-5; no definite D call. This CDR3 spans 13 amino acids. V lost 5 bases and J 7 bases, leaving 14 bases between the germline ends. The germline gives CDR1 SGHAT, CDR2 FQDESV (reference sequence).

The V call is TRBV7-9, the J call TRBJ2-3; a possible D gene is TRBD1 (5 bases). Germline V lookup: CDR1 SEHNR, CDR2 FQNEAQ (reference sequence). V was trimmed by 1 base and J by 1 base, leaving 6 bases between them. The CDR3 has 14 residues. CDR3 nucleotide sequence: TGTGCCAGCAGCTTAGTACAGGGCACAGATACGCAGTATTTT. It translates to CASSLVQGTDTQYF.

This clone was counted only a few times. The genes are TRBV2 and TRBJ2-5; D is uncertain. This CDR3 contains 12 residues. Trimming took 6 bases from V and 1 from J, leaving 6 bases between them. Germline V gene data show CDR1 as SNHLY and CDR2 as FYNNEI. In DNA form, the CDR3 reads TGTGCCAGCAGGGAGCTCCAAGAGACCCAGTACTTC. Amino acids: CASRELQETQYF.

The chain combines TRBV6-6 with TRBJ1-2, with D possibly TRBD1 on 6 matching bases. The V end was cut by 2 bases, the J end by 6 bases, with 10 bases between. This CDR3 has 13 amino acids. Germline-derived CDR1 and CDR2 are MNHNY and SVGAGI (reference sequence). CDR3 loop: CASSYAGEDGYTF. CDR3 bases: TGTGCCAGCAGTTACGCAGGGGAAGATGGCTACACCTTC.

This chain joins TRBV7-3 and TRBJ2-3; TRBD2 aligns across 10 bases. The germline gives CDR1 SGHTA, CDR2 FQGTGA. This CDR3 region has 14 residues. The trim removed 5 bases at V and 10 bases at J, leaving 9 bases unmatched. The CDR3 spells CASSRLAGAPPQYF. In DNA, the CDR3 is TGTGCCAGCAGCAGACTAGCGGGTGCCCCTCCGCAGTATTTT.

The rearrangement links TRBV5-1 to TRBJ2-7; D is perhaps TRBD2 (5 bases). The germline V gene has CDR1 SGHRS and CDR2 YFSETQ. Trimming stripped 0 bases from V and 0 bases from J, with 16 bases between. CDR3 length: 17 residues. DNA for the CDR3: TGCGCCAGCAGCTTGGCCGGCTCTAGCTCAGGCTCCTACGAGCAGTACTTC. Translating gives CASSLAGSSSGSYEQYF. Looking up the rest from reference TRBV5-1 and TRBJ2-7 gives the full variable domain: KAGVTQTPRYLIKTRGQQVTLSCSPISGHRSVSWYQQTPGQGLQFLFEYFSETQRNKGNFPGRFSGRQFSNSRSEMNVSTLELGDSALYLCASSLAGSSSGSYEQYFGPGTRLTVT.

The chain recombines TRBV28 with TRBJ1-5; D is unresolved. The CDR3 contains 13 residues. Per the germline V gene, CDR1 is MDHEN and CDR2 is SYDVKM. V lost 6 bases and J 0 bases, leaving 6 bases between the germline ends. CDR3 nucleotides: TGTGCCAGCAGATTTTATAGCAATCAGCCCCAGCATTTT. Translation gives CASRFYSNQPQHF.

The DNA for the CDR3 is TGTGCCAGCAGTGGACAGGGAAGGTCCTACGAGCAGTACTTC. It specifies CASSGQGRSYEQYF. The genes are TRBV28 and TRBJ2-7; 8 nucleotides align to TRBD1. CDR1 and CDR2 (germline): MDHEN, SYDVKM. CDR3 length equals 14 residues. V was pared by 5 bases and J by 1 base, with 4 bases of the junction left unmatched.

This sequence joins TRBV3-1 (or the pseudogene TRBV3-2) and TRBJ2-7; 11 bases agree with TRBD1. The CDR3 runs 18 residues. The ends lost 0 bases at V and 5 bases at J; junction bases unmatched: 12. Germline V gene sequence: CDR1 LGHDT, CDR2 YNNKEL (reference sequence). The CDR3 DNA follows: TGTGCCAGCAGCCAAGAATCTGGGGGGACAGGGGGAGTAAACGAGCAGTACTTC. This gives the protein CASSQESGGTGGVNEQYF.

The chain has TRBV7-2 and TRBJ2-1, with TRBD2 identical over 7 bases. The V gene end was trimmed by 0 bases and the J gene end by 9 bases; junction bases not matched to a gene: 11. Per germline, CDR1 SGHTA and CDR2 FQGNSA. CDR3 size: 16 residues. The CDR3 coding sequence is TGTGCCAGCAGCTTAGCGCGGGGACTACAGAGGAGTGAGCAGTTCTTC. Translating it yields CASSLARGLQRSEQFF.

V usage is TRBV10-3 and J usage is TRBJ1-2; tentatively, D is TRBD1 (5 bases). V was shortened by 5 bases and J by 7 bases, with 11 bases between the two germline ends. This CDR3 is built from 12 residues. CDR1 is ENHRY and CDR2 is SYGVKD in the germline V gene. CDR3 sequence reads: CAISTGSVGYTF. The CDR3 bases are TGTGCCATCAGTACAGGATCGGTTGGCTACACCTTC.

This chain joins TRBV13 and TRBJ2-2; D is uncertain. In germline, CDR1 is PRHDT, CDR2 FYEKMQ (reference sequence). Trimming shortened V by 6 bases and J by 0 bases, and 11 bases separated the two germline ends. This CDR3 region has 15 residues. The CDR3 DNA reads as TGTGCCAGCAGGCCTAGTAGTTCGAACACCGGGGAGCTGTTTTTT. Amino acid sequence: CASRPSSSNTGELFF.

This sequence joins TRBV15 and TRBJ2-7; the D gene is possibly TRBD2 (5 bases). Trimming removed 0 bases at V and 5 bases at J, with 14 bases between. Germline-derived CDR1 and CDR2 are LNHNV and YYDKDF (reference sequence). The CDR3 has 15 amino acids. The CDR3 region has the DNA TGTGCCACCAGCAGAGATAGGGCGTCGGGAAACGAGCAGTACTTC. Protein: CATSRDRASGNEQYF.

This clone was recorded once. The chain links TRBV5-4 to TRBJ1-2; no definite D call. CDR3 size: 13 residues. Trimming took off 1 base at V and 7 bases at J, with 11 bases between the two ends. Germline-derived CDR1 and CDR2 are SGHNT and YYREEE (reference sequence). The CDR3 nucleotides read TGTGCCAGCAGCTTGTCTTCTTCCTCTGGCTACACCTTC. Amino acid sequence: CASSLSSSSGYTF.

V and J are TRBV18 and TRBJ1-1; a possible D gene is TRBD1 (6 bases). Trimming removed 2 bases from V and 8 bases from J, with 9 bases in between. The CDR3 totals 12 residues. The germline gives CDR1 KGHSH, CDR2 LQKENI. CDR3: CASSPAGAEAFF. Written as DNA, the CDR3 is TGTGCCAGCTCACCAGCAGGGGCCGAAGCTTTCTTT.

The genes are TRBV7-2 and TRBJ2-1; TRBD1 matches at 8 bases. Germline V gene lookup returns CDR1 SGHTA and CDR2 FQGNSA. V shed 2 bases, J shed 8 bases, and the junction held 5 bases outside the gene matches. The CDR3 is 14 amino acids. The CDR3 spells CASSLFATGDEQFF. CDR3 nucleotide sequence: TGTGCCAGCAGCTTATTTGCGACAGGGGATGAGCAGTTCTTC. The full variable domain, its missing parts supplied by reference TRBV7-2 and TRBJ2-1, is GAGVSQSPSNKVTEKGKDVELRCDPISGHTALYWYRQSLGQGLEFLIYFQGNSAPDKSGLPSDRFSAERTGGSVSTLTIQRTQQEDSAVYLCASSLFATGDEQFFGPGTRLTVL.

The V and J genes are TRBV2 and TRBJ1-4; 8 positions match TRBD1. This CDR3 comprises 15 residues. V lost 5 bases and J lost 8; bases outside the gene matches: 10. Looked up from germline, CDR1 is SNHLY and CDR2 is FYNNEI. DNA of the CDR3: TGTGCCAGCAGTCTCACCAGGGGGCGGGGGGAAAAACTGTTTTTT. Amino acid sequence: CASSLTRGRGEKLFF.